Below, 10 T cell receptor beta chains from the same sample are listed, as sequenced in a study of shared clonotypes between healthy human individuals. TCRdb's table, derived via immunoSEQ multiplex PCR, lists solely in-frame clones and lacks some. Of 750,000 to 1,000,000 clones in the sample, 80% to 95% were seen once. Positively selected for CCR7, the CD45RO-negative cells used as naive CD8 cells excluded terminally differentiated effector memory CD45RA+ cells. The specimen sequenced was naive CD8+ T cells sorted from blood. All receptors derive from a man aged 25 to 40 in good health.

The CDR3 loop is CASSAGTGFIGYTF. In DNA, the CDR3 is TGTGCCAGCAGCGCCGGGACAGGGTTTATTGGCTACACCTTC. The rearrangement links TRBV27 to TRBJ1-2; 9 bases are a match to TRBD1. V shed 6 bases and J 7 bases; nucleotides not matched to a gene: 9. Germline V lookup: CDR1 MNHEY, CDR2 SMNVEV (reference sequence). CDR3 size: 14 residues.

This chain connects TRBV2 to TRBJ2-5; 11 bases are shared with TRBD1. After removal of 7 bases from V and 14 bases from J, the junction contained 6 bases not matched to a gene. The CDR3 consists of 11 residues. The germline gives CDR1 SNHLY, CDR2 FYNNEI. Here the CDR3 reads CASMIGTGGYF. The CDR3 bases are TGTGCCAGCATGATTGGGACAGGGGGATACTTC.

This rearrangement joins TRBV7-9 to TRBJ2-7; 11 positions agree with TRBD2. The CDR3 extends over 16 amino acids. Per germline, CDR1 SEHNR and CDR2 FQNEAQ (reference sequence). Germline trimming cut 5 bases from V and 7 bases from J; bases unmatched to any gene: 13. CDR3 sequence: CASSRTTSGSFGEQYF. CDR3 nucleotides: TGTGCCAGCAGCAGGACCACTAGCGGGAGCTTCGGGGAGCAGTACTTC.

This chain uses TRBV11-2 with TRBJ1-1, with D uncertain. V was clipped by 1 base and J by 9 bases, with 9 bases between them. Germline V gene lookup returns CDR1 SGHAT and CDR2 FQNNGV. This CDR3 spans 12 amino acids. The CDR3 reads CASSLAIDQAFF. In DNA form, the CDR3 reads TGTGCCAGCAGCTTAGCTATAGACCAAGCTTTCTTT.

The chain uses TRBV5-1 and TRBJ2-5; D perhaps matches TRBD2 (5 bases). This CDR3 comprises 16 residues. Germline V gene lookup returns CDR1 SGHRS and CDR2 YFSETQ. V lost 3 bases, J lost 4 bases, and 19 bases lay in between. The CDR3 DNA reads as TGCGCCAGCAGCTATTCGGTAGCTAGCTCGAGAGAGACCCAGTACTTC. Translation: CASSYSVASSRETQYF. The full variable domain, in which reference TRBV5-1 and TRBJ2-5 provide the parts outside the CDR3, is KAGVTQTPRYLIKTRGQQVTLSCSPISGHRSVSWYQQTPGQGLQFLFEYFSETQRNKGNFPGRFSGRQFSNSRSEMNVSTLELGDSALYLCASSYSVASSRETQYFGPGTRLLVL.

The chain uses TRBV27 and TRBJ1-2; a possible D gene is TRBD1 (6 bases). Germline V gene data show CDR1 as MNHEY and CDR2 as SMNVEV (reference sequence). The CDR3 has 13 amino acids. V was trimmed by 1 base and J by 8 bases, leaving 11 bases between them. For the CDR3, the DNA is TGTGCCAGCAGTTTATACAGGGAGAACGGCTACACCTTC. Amino acid sequence: CASSLYRENGYTF.

The rearrangement uses TRBV11-2 and TRBJ2-7, with TRBD1 identical over 10 bases. Looked up from germline, CDR1 is SGHAT and CDR2 is FQNNGV. The CDR3 consists of 15 residues. The V gene end was trimmed by 2 bases and the J gene end by 6 bases; junction bases not matched to a gene: 7. The CDR3 here is CASSLLTGGASEQYF. The CDR3, as DNA: TGTGCCAGCAGCTTACTGACAGGGGGCGCCTCCGAGCAGTACTTC. Filled out from reference TRBV11-2 and TRBJ2-7, the complete variable domain reads EAGVAQSPRYKIIEKRQSVAFWCNPISGHATLYWYQQILGQGPKLLIQFQNNGVVDDSQLPKDRFSAERLKGVDSTLKIQPAKLEDSAVYLCASSLLTGGASEQYFGPGTRLTVT.

In its sample, this clone was seen once. This chain connects TRBV4-3 to TRBJ2-5; D is perhaps TRBD1 (5 bases). Per the germline V gene, CDR1 is LGHNA and CDR2 is YSLEER. V lost 0 bases and J 5 bases, leaving 13 bases between the germline ends. This CDR3 has 15 amino acids. The CDR3 region is CASSQDAQGFETQYF. The CDR3 DNA follows: TGCGCCAGCAGCCAAGACGCGCAGGGTTTTGAGACCCAGTACTTC.

The V and J genes are TRBV5-1 and TRBJ2-5; D is possibly TRBD1 (6 bases). CDR3 length: 15 residues. Germline loops: CDR1 SGHRS, CDR2 YFSETQ. Trimming stripped 2 bases from V and 2 bases from J, with 13 bases between. CDR3 DNA: TGCGCCAGCAGCTTAAGGGGGATACCTCAAGAGACCCAGTACTTC. This encodes CASSLRGIPQETQYF. Together with reference TRBV5-1 and TRBJ2-5, the CDR3 gives the full variable domain: KAGVTQTPRYLIKTRGQQVTLSCSPISGHRSVSWYQQTPGQGLQFLFEYFSETQRNKGNFPGRFSGRQFSNSRSEMNVSTLELGDSALYLCASSLRGIPQETQYFGPGTRLLVL.

This chain joins TRBV7-9 and TRBJ2-7, with D possibly matching TRBD1 (6 bases). Germline CDR1 reads SEHNR; CDR2 reads FQNEAQ (reference sequence). Trimming left V 5 bases short and J 2 bases short, with 19 bases between. There are 16 residues in the CDR3. CDR3 nucleotides: TGTGCCAGCAGCCACCCCATGAGGCAGGGGACCTACGAGCAGTACTTC. This sequence encodes CASSHPMRQGTYEQYF.